The 27 T cell receptor beta chains in this list originate from one sample, sequenced in a study of blood T cell repertoires in COVID-19. TCRdb's copy holds only in-frame clones and misses some; the assay was immunoSEQ multiplex PCR. The sample has 110,000 to 150,000 clones; roughly 89% are singletons. Sequencing input: PBMCs or T cells enriched from blood (not recorded which). The receptors originated from a man in his fifties who had recovered from COVID-19.

This clone was seen once. The genes are TRBV18 and TRBJ2-5; the match to TRBD2 covers 7 bases. The CDR3 is 15 residues long. Germline V gives CDR1 KGHSH, CDR2 LQKENI. Germline trimming cut 3 bases from V and 3 bases from J; bases unmatched to any gene: 7. Here the CDR3 reads CASSPLMGGEETQYF. The CDR3 region has the DNA TGTGCCAGCTCACCCCTCATGGGGGGGGAAGAGACCCAGTACTTC.

The chain employs TRBV6-2 or TRBV6-3 and TRBJ2-5; TRBD2 aligns across 9 bases. The V and J ends lost 5 bases and 1 base, in that order; junction bases with no gene match: 5. Germline V gene sequence: CDR1 MNHEY, CDR2 SVGEGT. CDR3 length equals 15 residues. The CDR3 is CASSPLAGVQETQYF. The CDR3 bases are TGTGCCAGCAGTCCCTTAGCGGGGGTCCAAGAGACCCAGTACTTC.

This clone came up once. This rearrangement joins TRBV9 to TRBJ1-4, with 10 bases matching TRBD1. CDR1 SGDLS and CDR2 YYNGEE come from the germline V gene. V shed 4 bases, J shed 11 bases, and the junction held 8 bases outside the gene matches. This CDR3 is 14 amino acids long. In DNA, the CDR3 is TGTGCCAGCAGCTCGGGACAGGGGTTTAAGAAACTGTTTTTT. This encodes CASSSGQGFKKLFF. Filled out from reference TRBV9 and TRBJ1-4, the complete variable domain reads DSGVTQTPKHLITATGQRVTLRCSPRSGDLSVYWYQQSLDQGLQFLIQYYNGEERAKGNILERFSAQQFPDLHSELNLSSLELGDSALYFCASSSGQGFKKLFFGSGTQLSVL.

The chain links TRBV7-2 to TRBJ1-2; 9 nucleotides align to TRBD1. The trim removed 5 bases at V and 8 bases at J, leaving 12 bases unmatched. The length of the CDR3 is 15 residues. Looked up from germline, CDR1 is SGHTA and CDR2 is FQGNSA. The CDR3 DNA reads TGTGCCAGCAGCATTCTGGGACAGGGAAGGGGAGGCTACACCTTC. Protein: CASSILGQGRGGYTF.

This chain links TRBV10-3 with TRBJ2-7; 10 bases align to TRBD1. This CDR3 region has 17 residues. V lost 0 bases, J lost 3 bases, and 8 bases stayed unmatched. Germline-derived CDR1 and CDR2 are ENHRY and SYGVKD. The CDR3 sequence: CAISESIQGQGHYEQYF. The CDR3 DNA is TGTGCCATCAGTGAGTCGATCCAGGGACAGGGGCACTACGAGCAGTACTTC.

The gene calls are TRBV6-1 and TRBJ2-4, with D uncertain. Germline V gives CDR1 MNHNS, CDR2 SASEGT. CDR3 length equals 11 residues. The ends were cut back, 3 bases at V and 10 bases at J, with 7 bases in the middle. CDR3 nucleotides: TGTGCCAGCAGTGACGCGAGGATTCAGTACTTC. It is translated as CASSDARIQYF.

The rearrangement joins TRBV6-5 to TRBJ1-1; maybe TRBD1 (5 bases). Trimming removed 2 bases from V and 6 bases from J, with 13 bases in between. The germline V gene has CDR1 MNHEY and CDR2 SVGAGI. This CDR3 has 14 amino acids. The CDR3 DNA reads TGTGCCAGCAGTTACAGTGGGGCGCCGGCTGAAGCTTTCTTT. Amino acid sequence: CASSYSGAPAEAFF.

V and J are TRBV7-8 and TRBJ2-2, with D perhaps matching TRBD1 (6 bases). With 10 bases removed from V and 4 bases from J, the gap between germline ends came to 16 bases. The CDR3 spans 14 residues. Germline V gene sequence: CDR1 SGHVS, CDR2 FQNEAQ. CDR3 sequence reads: CATQSRQVTGELFF. CDR3 sequence (DNA): TGTGCCACCCAGAGTCGACAGGTCACCGGGGAGCTGTTTTTT.

This clone was picked up a small number of times. The rearrangement links TRBV6-5 to TRBJ1-1; possibly TRBD1 for D (5 bases). Trimming cost V 4 bases and J 4 bases, with 7 bases left between them. Germline V gene lookup returns CDR1 MNHEY and CDR2 SVGAGI. The length of the CDR3 is 12 residues. The CDR3 nucleotides are TGTGCCAGCAGTTCAGGGTTCACTGAAGCTTTCTTT. The encoded protein is CASSSGFTEAFF.

This clone was observed a few times. The J gene is TRBJ1-1, the V gene TRBV19; TRBD1 matches at 7 bases. Per the germline V gene, CDR1 is LNHDA and CDR2 is SQIVND (reference sequence). The CDR3 has 16 residues. With V trimmed by 2 bases and J by 5 bases, 11 bases remained unmatched. CDR3 loop: CASSILRGGGRTEAFF. The CDR3 DNA is TGTGCCAGTAGTATACTCCGAGGAGGGGGCAGGACTGAAGCTTTCTTT.

The table lists this clone with a few counts. V gene TRBV5-1 combines with J gene TRBJ1-1; D unresolved. The CDR3 contains 14 residues. Trimming cost V 1 base and J 8 bases, with 15 bases left between them. Germline V gene lookup returns CDR1 SGHRS and CDR2 YFSETQ. CDR3 loop: CASSLSRQVPEAFF. In nucleotides, the CDR3 is TGCGCCAGCAGCTTGTCCCGTCAGGTTCCCGAAGCTTTCTTT.

This clone was counted a single time. This rearrangement joins TRBV29-1 to TRBJ2-5, with TRBD2 identical over 10 bases. The CDR3 sequence is 17 residues long. The V gene's germline CDR1 is SQVTM and CDR2 ANQGSEA. Losses at the gene ends were 3 bases for V and 6 bases for J; bases not matched to a gene: 16. The CDR3 sequence is CSVDIDSETSGRKTQYF. CDR3 in DNA: TGCAGCGTTGATATCGACAGCGAGACTAGCGGGCGCAAGACCCAGTACTTC.

This clone was seen more than once but under ten times. The chain recombines TRBV28 with TRBJ2-5; D call uncertain. Trimming left V 7 bases short and J 1 base short, with 16 bases between. From germline, CDR1 is MDHEN and CDR2 SYDVKM. The CDR3 spans 15 residues. The CDR3 region is CASTTQELGQETQYF. The CDR3 coding sequence is TGTGCCAGCACCACTCAGGAACTCGGCCAAGAGACCCAGTACTTC.

V is TRBV10-3 and J is TRBJ1-4, with D possibly matching TRBD1 (5 bases). Germline V CDR1 and CDR2: ENHRY, SYGVKD. The CDR3 covers 14 residues. V gave up 10 bases and J gave up 0 bases, with 12 bases separating them. The chain's CDR3 is CATSDRATNEKLFF. CDR3 coding DNA: TGTGCCACATCTGACAGAGCAACTAATGAAAAACTGTTTTTT.

The CDR3 is CASSWGVTNEKLFF. CDR3 in DNA: TGTGCCAGTAGTTGGGGGGTCACGAATGAAAAACTGTTTTTT. The chain uses TRBV19 and TRBJ1-4, with D perhaps matching TRBD1 (5 bases). The germline CDR1 and CDR2 sequences are LNHDA and SQIVND (reference sequence). V lost 5 bases and J 5 bases, leaving 12 bases between the germline ends. The CDR3 runs 14 residues.

This clone is termed medium-sized (0.01 to 0.1%). The rearrangement joins TRBV6-2 or TRBV6-3 to TRBJ1-3; maybe TRBD1 (5 bases). With 6 bases removed from V and 0 bases from J, the gap between germline ends came to 15 bases. Germline loops: CDR1 MNHEY, CDR2 SVGEGT. The CDR3 is 16 amino acids. In nucleotides, the CDR3 is TGTGCCAGCAGCTCTCCGACCAGGGCCTCTGGAAACACCATATATTTT. Encoded protein: CASSSPTRASGNTIYF.

This clone was counted once. The J gene is TRBJ2-5, the V gene TRBV4-1; D unresolved. Trimming cost V 0 bases and J 1 base, with 9 bases left between them. Germline V gene lookup returns CDR1 MGHRA and CDR2 YSYEKL. CDR3 length: 15 amino acids. CDR3 coding DNA: TGCGCCAGCAGCCAAGATCCGGTCGTCCAAGAGACCCAGTACTTC. Translation: CASSQDPVVQETQYF.

The V call is TRBV21-1, the J call TRBJ2-2; no DNA check was done on the table's D call, TRBD1. TRBV21-1 constitutes a pseudogene. The CDR3 sequence is 15 residues long. In DNA, the CDR3 is TGTGCCAGCAGCACCTGGGACAGACCAACCGGGGAGCTGTTTTTT. Its translation is CASSTWDRPTGELFF.

The V and J genes are TRBV9 and TRBJ2-3, with D possibly TRBD2 on 6 matching bases. The CDR3 runs to 15 residues. Trimming removed 0 bases from V and 4 bases from J, with 12 bases in between. Germline V gives CDR1 SGDLS, CDR2 YYNGEE. CDR3 sequence (DNA): TGTGCCAGCAGCGTAGTGGGGACTTTCGCAGATACGCAGTATTTT. Its protein is CASSVVGTFADTQYF.

The V call is TRBV24-1, the J call TRBJ2-1, with D perhaps matching TRBD2 (5 bases). Looked up from germline, CDR1 is KGHDR and CDR2 is SFDVKD. The CDR3 loop spans 12 amino acids. The CDR3 spells CVRWRRRNEQFF. CDR3 in DNA: TGTGTACGGTGGAGGCGGAGGAATGAGCAGTTCTTC.

This chain's CDR3 is CASRVRGLNNEQFF. The CDR3 DNA is TGTGCCAGCAGAGTCAGGGGCCTTAACAATGAGCAGTTCTTC. The chain uses TRBV27 and TRBJ2-1; perhaps TRBD1 as D (6 bases). From germline, CDR1 is MNHEY and CDR2 SMNVEV (reference sequence). CDR3 length: 14 residues. Trimming removed 6 bases from V and 5 bases from J, with 14 bases in between.

This clone was recorded once. The chain combines TRBV21-1 with TRBJ2-5; the table's D gene call, TRBD2, was not cross checked with the DNA. TRBV21-1 is classified as a pseudogene. CDR3 size: 15 residues. The CDR3 spells CASSKGREGQETQYF. Here the CDR3 DNA reads TGTGCCAGCAGCAAAGGTCGGGAGGGTCAAGAGACCCAGTACTTC.

This chain joins TRBV3-1 (or the pseudogene TRBV3-2) and TRBJ1-6, with D tentatively TRBD1 (5 bases). Between the trimmed V and J ends, which lost 4 bases and 8 bases, there was a span of 15 bases. CDR1 and CDR2 (germline): LGHDT, YNNKEL (reference sequence). This CDR3 spans 15 amino acids. As DNA, the CDR3 is TGTGCCAGCAGCCCCCGGGGAGGGGAAGATTCACCCCTCCACTTT. As protein: CASSPRGGEDSPLHF.

This chain connects TRBV18 to TRBJ1-2; D perhaps matches TRBD1 (5 bases). Germline V gene lookup returns CDR1 KGHSH and CDR2 LQKENI. The CDR3 is 15 amino acids. Trimming stripped 0 bases from V and 8 bases from J, with 16 bases between. The DNA of the CDR3 is TGTGCCAGCTCACCACCAAACAGGAACCGCGACGGCTACACCTTC. It codes for CASSPPNRNRDGYTF.

The gene calls are TRBV28 and TRBJ2-1; 11 nucleotides line up with TRBD1. CDR3 length: 15 amino acids. In germline, CDR1 is MDHEN, CDR2 SYDVKM. Trimming at V came to 2 bases and at J to 9 bases, leaving 6 bases not matched to a gene. DNA of the CDR3: TGTGCCAGCAGTTTAGGGACAGGGGGATTTAGTGAGCAGTTCTTC. It yields the protein CASSLGTGGFSEQFF.

The CDR3 reads CASRKSGSLDTQYF. The CDR3 DNA sequence: TGTGCCAGCAGGAAGAGCGGGAGTCTTGATACGCAGTATTTT. This sequence joins TRBV6-6 and TRBJ2-3, with 8 bases that match TRBD2. Losses at the gene ends were 6 bases for V and 6 bases for J; bases not matched to a gene: 8. CDR3 size: 14 residues. From germline, CDR1 is MNHNY and CDR2 SVGAGI (reference sequence).

The CDR3 is CASRLQGRNQPQHF. In DNA, the CDR3 is TGTGCCAGCAGACTACAGGGTCGGAATCAGCCCCAGCATTTT. The V gene is TRBV6-6, the J gene TRBJ1-5; possible D gene TRBD1, 6 bases. The CDR3 has 14 residues. V shed 6 bases and J shed 4 bases, with 13 bases lying between them. Germline CDR1 is MNHNY and CDR2 is SVGAGI (reference sequence).